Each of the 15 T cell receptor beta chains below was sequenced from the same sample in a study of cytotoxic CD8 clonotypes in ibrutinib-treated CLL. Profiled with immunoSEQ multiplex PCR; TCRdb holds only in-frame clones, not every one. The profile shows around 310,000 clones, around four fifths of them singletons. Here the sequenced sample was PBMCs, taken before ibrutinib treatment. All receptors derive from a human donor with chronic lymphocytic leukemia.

CDR3 bases: TGTGCCAGCAGCTTCACAGGGGCCCAAGGCGAGCAGTACTTC. Amino acid sequence: CASSFTGAQGEQYF. The chain links TRBV5-4 to TRBJ2-7, with 7 bases aligning to TRBD1. V shed 2 bases, J shed 6 bases, and the junction held 8 bases outside the gene matches. The germline gives CDR1 SGHNT, CDR2 YYREEE (reference sequence). The CDR3 has 14 residues.

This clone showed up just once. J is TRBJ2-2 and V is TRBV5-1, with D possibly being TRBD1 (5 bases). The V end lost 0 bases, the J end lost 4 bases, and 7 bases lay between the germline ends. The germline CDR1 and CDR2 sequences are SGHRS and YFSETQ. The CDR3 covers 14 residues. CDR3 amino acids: CASSLARATGELFF. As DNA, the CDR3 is TGCGCCAGCAGCTTGGCCAGGGCCACCGGGGAGCTGTTTTTT.

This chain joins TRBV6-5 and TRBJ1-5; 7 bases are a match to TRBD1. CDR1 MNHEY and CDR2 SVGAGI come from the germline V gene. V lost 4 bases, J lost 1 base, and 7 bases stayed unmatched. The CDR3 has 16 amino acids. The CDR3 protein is CASSWLEGQSNQPQHF. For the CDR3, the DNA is TGTGCCAGCAGTTGGTTGGAGGGACAGAGCAATCAGCCCCAGCATTTT.

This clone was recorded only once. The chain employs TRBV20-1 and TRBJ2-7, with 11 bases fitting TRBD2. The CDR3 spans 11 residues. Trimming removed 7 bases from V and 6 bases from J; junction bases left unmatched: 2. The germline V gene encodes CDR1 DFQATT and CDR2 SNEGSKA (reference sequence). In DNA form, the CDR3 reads TGCAGTGGGACTAGCGGGTCCGAGCAGTACTTC. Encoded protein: CSGTSGSEQYF.

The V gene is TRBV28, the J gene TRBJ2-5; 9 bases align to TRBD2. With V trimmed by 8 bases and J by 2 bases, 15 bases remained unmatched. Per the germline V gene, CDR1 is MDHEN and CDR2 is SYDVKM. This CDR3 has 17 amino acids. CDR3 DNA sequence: TGTGCCAGCCCCCCCCGGCTAGCGGGATTCATACAAGAGACCCAGTACTTC. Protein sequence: CASPPRLAGFIQETQYF.

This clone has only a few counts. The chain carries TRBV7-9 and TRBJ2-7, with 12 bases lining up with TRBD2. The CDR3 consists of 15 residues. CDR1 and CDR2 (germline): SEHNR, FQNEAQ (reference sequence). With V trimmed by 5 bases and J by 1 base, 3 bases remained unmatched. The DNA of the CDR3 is TGTGCCAGCAGCCTCGGGACTAGCGGGTCCTACGAGCAGTACTTC. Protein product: CASSLGTSGSYEQYF. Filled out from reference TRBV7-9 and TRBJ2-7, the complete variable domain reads DTGVSQNPRHKITKRGQNVTFRCDPISEHNRLYWYRQTLGQGPEFLTYFQNEAQLEKSRLLSDRFSAERPKGSFSTLEIQRTEQGDSAMYLCASSLGTSGSYEQYFGPGTRLTVT.

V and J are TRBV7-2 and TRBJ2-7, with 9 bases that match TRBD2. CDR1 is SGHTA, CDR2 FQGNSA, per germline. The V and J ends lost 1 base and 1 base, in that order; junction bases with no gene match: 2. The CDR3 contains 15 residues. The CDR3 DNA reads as TGTGCCAGCAGCTTAGTAGCGGGAGTATCCTACGAGCAGTACTTC. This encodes CASSLVAGVSYEQYF.

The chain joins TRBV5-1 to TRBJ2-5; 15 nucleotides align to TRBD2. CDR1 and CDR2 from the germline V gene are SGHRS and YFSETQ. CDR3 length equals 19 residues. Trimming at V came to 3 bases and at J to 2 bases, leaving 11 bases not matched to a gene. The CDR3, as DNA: TGCGCCAGCAGCTGGAGGAGGTGGACTAGCGGGAGGGATCAAGAGACCCAGTACTTC. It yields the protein CASSWRRWTSGRDQETQYF.

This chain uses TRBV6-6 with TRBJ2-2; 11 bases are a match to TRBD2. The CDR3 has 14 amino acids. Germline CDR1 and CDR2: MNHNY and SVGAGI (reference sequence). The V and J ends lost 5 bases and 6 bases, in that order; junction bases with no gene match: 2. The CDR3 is CASSRLAGPGELFF. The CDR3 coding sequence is TGTGCCAGCAGTCGACTAGCGGGACCCGGGGAGCTGTTTTTT.

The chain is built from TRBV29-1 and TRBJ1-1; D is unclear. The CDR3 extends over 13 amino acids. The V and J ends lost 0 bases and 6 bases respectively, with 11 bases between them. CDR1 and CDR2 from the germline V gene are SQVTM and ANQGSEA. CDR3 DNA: TGCAGCGTTGAAGAATCTACTGGATCTGAAGCTTTCTTT. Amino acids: CSVEESTGSEAFF.

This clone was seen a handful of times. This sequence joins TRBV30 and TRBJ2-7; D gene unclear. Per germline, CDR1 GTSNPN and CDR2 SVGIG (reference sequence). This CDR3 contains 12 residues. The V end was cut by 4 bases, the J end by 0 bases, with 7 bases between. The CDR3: CAWIADSYEQYF. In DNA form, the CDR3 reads TGTGCCTGGATTGCTGACTCCTACGAGCAGTACTTC.

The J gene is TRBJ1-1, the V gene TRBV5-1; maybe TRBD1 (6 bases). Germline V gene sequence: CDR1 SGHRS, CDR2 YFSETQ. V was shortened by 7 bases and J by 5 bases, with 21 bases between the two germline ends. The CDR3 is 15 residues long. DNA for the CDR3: TGCGCCAGCCGAACGAGAACAGGGTATATTACTGAAGCTTTCTTT. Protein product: CASRTRTGYITEAFF.

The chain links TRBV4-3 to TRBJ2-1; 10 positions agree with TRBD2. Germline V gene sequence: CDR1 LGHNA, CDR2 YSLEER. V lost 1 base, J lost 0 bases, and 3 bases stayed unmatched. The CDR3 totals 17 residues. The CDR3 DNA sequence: TGCGCCAGCAGCCAAGGCCCTAGCGGGAGCTCCTACAATGAGCAGTTCTTC. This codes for CASSQGPSGSSYNEQFF.

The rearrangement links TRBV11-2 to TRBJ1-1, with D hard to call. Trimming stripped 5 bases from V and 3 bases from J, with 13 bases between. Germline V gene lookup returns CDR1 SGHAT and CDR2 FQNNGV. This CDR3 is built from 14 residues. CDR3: CASSAAGPDTEAFF. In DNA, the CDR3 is TGTGCCAGCAGCGCGGCAGGTCCGGACACTGAAGCTTTCTTT.

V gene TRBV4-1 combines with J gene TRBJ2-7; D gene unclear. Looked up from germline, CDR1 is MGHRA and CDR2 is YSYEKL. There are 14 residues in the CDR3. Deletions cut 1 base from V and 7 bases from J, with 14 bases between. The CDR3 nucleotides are TGCGCCAGCAGCCAAGTCGGGCTGGTCTCGGAGCAGTACTTC. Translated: CASSQVGLVSEQYF.